This record covers a single T cell receptor (beta chain). This record belongs to a study of sequential checkpoint blockade in melanoma. About the study: Patients were randomized 1:1 to nivolumab-then-ipilimumab or ipilimumab-then-nivolumab first-line. After both sequences, patients received maintenance nivolumab.

Sequencing was performed with immunoSEQ multiplex PCR; in TCRdb, only in-frame clones are kept and a portion is missing. This table has approximately 21,000 clones, 80% to 90% appearing once. Treatment specified: randomized to nivolumab then ipilimumab (arm A) or the reverse (arm B). DNA-damaging chemotherapy had not been given to any patient beforehand. The V gene's germline CDR1 is MNHEY and CDR2 SMNVEV (reference sequence). The CDR3 length is 15 residues. The V end lost 2 bases, the J end lost 8 bases, and 18 bases lay between the germline ends. The input for sequencing was CD8+ T cells sorted from blood (inferred from file names), taken from a patient given nivolumab and ipilimumab in sequence. The sequence came from a human donor with melanoma. The chain employs TRBV27 and TRBJ1-2, with a possible D match to TRBD1 (5 bases). CDR3 sequence reads: CASSLAPGLVYGYTF. DNA of the CDR3: TGTGCCAGCAGTTTAGCCCCAGGGCTGGTCTACGGCTACACCTTC.